This T cell receptor (beta chain) was sequenced in a study of early T cells in non-severe SARS-CoV-2 infection. Study-wide context: Unsorted whole-blood RNA was sequenced in bulk, leaving chains unpaired. Findings and caveats of the study: In VDJdb matching, anti-spike CD8 responses were favored while private and CD4 specificities went missing.

Molecules of cDNA were individually given unique molecular identifiers that were attached to them. TCRdb redid the calling of the 5' RACE reads with MiXCR, one entry per CDR3 protein. The sample includes about 23,000 distinct CDR3 sequences, around 5% seen only once; the top ten take roughly 4.3%. This CDR3 comprises 13 residues. Germline CDR1 reads SEHNR; CDR2 reads FQNEAQ (reference sequence). Trimming at V came to 7 bases and at J to 7 bases, leaving 3 bases not matched to a gene. Comments on this clonotype: Its antigen is unknown.

The sequenced sample consisted of whole blood. This chain connects TRBV7-9 to TRBJ1-6; 8 bases align to TRBD1. The origin of this receptor is an adult who was a healthcare worker with PCR-confirmed SARS-CoV-2 infection or an uninfected control (not recorded which). The CDR3 DNA sequence: TGTGCCAGCAACCAGGGGGCAAATTCACCCCTCCACTTT. The encoded protein is CASNQGANSPLHF.